The 20 T cell receptor beta chains listed next were all sequenced from one sample in a study of CD8 T cells in ankylosing spondylitis (dated 2017 in TCRdb). Results and caveats for the whole study, not just this receptor: A TCR beta motif of seven or eight highly homologous amino acid variants appeared characteristic of blood from ankylosing spondylitis patients.

The library was generated by 5' RACE. The sample was run on an Illumina HiSeq 2500. TCRdb's own reprocessing of the public reads used fastp at Q25 and MiXCR and kept productive beta chains. For every CDR3 protein sequence, its rows merge into one entry that carries the most common genes and DNA. The sample table lists about 450,000 distinct CDR3 sequences, roughly a quarter of them with a count of one. About 0.92% of the sample belongs to the ten largest clones. These receptors have no identified antigens. The sample taken for sequencing was blood, either unsorted or a sorted T cell fraction (not recorded which). These receptor sequences come from a male donor with ankylosing spondylitis.

This clonotype was recorded many times. The CDR3 DNA is TGCGCCAGCAGCTCCGGACAGGGGGGTGGGGAGACCCAGTACTTC. Encoded protein: CASSSGQGGGETQYF. The chain has TRBV5-1 and TRBJ2-5, with 10 bases lining up with TRBD1. Trimming at V came to 3 bases and at J to 5 bases, leaving 7 bases not matched to a gene. Germline values: CDR1 SGHRS, CDR2 YFSETQ. This CDR3 contains 15 residues.

The chain combines TRBV10-3 with TRBJ2-7, with 7 bases lining up with TRBD1. V was pared by 0 bases and J by 4 bases, with 9 bases of the junction left unmatched. The CDR3 runs to 16 residues. Germline-derived CDR1 and CDR2 are ENHRY and SYGVKD. The CDR3 DNA follows: TGTGCCATCAGTGAGTCGATAACAGGGGATTTGTACGAGCAGTACTTC. Protein product: CAISESITGDLYEQYF.

This clonotype was observed a few times. The chain couples TRBV7-9 to TRBJ2-1; possibly TRBD2 for D (6 bases). V lost 3 bases, J lost 0 bases, and 12 bases lay in between. Germline lookup yields CDR1 SEHNR and CDR2 FQNEAQ (reference sequence). The CDR3 extends over 16 amino acids. The CDR3 loop reads CASSFRAGSSYNEQFF. The CDR3, as DNA: TGTGCCAGCAGCTTTCGCGCGGGGAGCTCCTACAATGAGCAGTTCTTC.

This clonotype was counted only a few times. This chain links TRBV7-9 with TRBJ2-2; TRBD2 agrees at 7 bases. The CDR3 is 16 residues long. CDR1 and CDR2 from the germline V gene are SEHNR and FQNEAQ (reference sequence). J was trimmed by 0 bases and V by 7 bases; bases with no gene match: 8. This CDR3 reads CASNLGGTSNTGELFF. The CDR3 bases are TGTGCCAGCAACCTGGGGGGGACTTCGAACACCGGGGAGCTGTTTTTT.

In this sample, this clonotype turned up a few times. The rearrangement links TRBV20-1 to TRBJ2-1; TRBD2 matches at 7 bases. Germline trimming cut 6 bases from V and 3 bases from J; bases unmatched to any gene: 11. This CDR3 is built from 15 residues. Germline values: CDR1 DFQATT, CDR2 SNEGSKA (reference sequence). In nucleotides, the CDR3 is TGCAGTGCAAACCACCTAGCGGAGGGCTACAATGAGCAGTTCTTC. It is translated as CSANHLAEGYNEQFF.

This chain connects TRBV12-3 or TRBV12-4 to TRBJ2-1; D call uncertain. The CDR3 loop spans 13 amino acids. The V end lost 7 bases, the J end lost 6 bases, and 13 bases lay between the germline ends. The CDR3: CASTSDFGNEQFF. The CDR3 nucleotides read TGTGCCAGCACCTCCGACTTCGGCAATGAGCAGTTCTTC.

This clonotype was detected only a few times. V and J are TRBV20-1 and TRBJ2-3; 9 nucleotides match TRBD2. CDR1 DFQATT and CDR2 SNEGSKA come from the germline V gene (reference sequence). The V gene end was trimmed by 5 bases and the J gene end by 0 bases; junction bases not matched to a gene: 9. The length of the CDR3 is 16 residues. The CDR3 sequence is CSAERLAGSSTDTQYF. The CDR3 DNA follows: TGCAGTGCTGAGAGGCTAGCGGGGTCTAGCACAGATACGCAGTATTTT.

This clonotype was detected ten times or more. The gene calls are TRBV5-1 and TRBJ2-1; 7 bases fit TRBD1. Germline V gives CDR1 SGHRS, CDR2 YFSETQ. J gave up 6 bases and V 0 bases, and 6 bases lay outside the gene matches. The CDR3 totals 15 residues. The CDR3 coding sequence is TGCGCCAGCAGCTTGGGACTAAGACAGGGCAATGAGCAGTTCTTC. Amino acids: CASSLGLRQGNEQFF.

This clonotype was observed a handful of times. V usage is TRBV29-1 and J usage is TRBJ2-7; D is unresolved. The CDR3 totals 15 residues. The V gene's germline CDR1 is SQVTM and CDR2 ANQGSEA. The germline V and J ends were trimmed by 7 bases and 12 bases, with 31 bases remaining between them. The CDR3 sequence is CSAEPFPSYRGVVYF. The CDR3 DNA reads TGCAGCGCCGAGCCATTTCCTTCCTACCGTGGAGTTGTGTACTTC.

This clonotype was picked up a small number of times. The chain links TRBV18 to TRBJ2-6; no reliable D call. Trimming left V 0 bases short and J 1 base short, with 7 bases between. The CDR3 has 16 amino acids. The germline V gene has CDR1 KGHSH and CDR2 LQKENI. In DNA, the CDR3 is TGTGCCAGCTCACCACCGCCGAAATCTGGGGCCAACGTCCTGACTTTC. Its translation: CASSPPPKSGANVLTF.

This clonotype was counted a few times. The chain links TRBV4-1 to TRBJ1-1, with 9 positions matching TRBD1. This CDR3 spans 14 amino acids. CDR1 and CDR2 (germline): MGHRA, YSYEKL. V was clipped by 3 bases and J by 3 bases; unmatched bases: 2. The CDR3 nucleotides read TGCGCCAGCAGCCAGACAGGGGGGCACACTGAAGCTTTCTTT. It encodes CASSQTGGHTEAFF.

V is TRBV6-1 and J is TRBJ1-2; D unresolved. The V end was cut by 6 bases, the J end by 8 bases, with 16 bases between. The CDR3 covers 13 residues. Germline CDR1 reads MNHNS; CDR2 reads SASEGT. In nucleotides, the CDR3 is TGTGCCAGCAGGCCAGACGGCCTCGGAGGCTACACCTTC. Amino acid sequence: CASRPDGLGGYTF.

This rearrangement joins TRBV11-3 to TRBJ1-1; 7 bases agree with TRBD1. With V trimmed by 5 bases and J by 1 base, 7 bases remained unmatched. The CDR3 is 15 amino acids. Germline V lookup: CDR1 SGHNT, CDR2 YENEEA. Here the CDR3 reads CASSPGQTSNTEAFF. The CDR3 DNA reads as TGTGCCAGCAGCCCGGGACAGACCTCGAACACTGAAGCTTTCTTT. Supplemented by reference TRBV11-3 and TRBJ1-1, the full variable domain reads EAGVVQSPRYKIIEKKQPVAFWCNPISGHNTLYWYLQNLGQGPELLIRYENEEAVDDSQLPKDRFSAERLKGVDSTLKIQPAELGDSAVYLCASSPGQTSNTEAFFGQGTRLTVV.

This clonotype appeared many times. This rearrangement joins TRBV2 to TRBJ2-4; D remains ambiguous. The germline V gene has CDR1 SNHLY and CDR2 FYNNEI. The CDR3 has 11 amino acids. Trimming took off 7 bases at V and 3 bases at J, with 4 bases between the two ends. CDR3 nucleotide sequence: TGTGCCAGCAACGGCAAAAACATTCAGTACTTC. It codes for CASNGKNIQYF.

The table lists this clonotype with a few counts. The rearrangement uses TRBV5-1 and TRBJ2-3; 11 nucleotides line up with TRBD2. Germline loops: CDR1 SGHRS, CDR2 YFSETQ. The V and J ends lost 2 bases and 1 base, in that order; junction bases with no gene match: 3. The CDR3 covers 16 residues. CDR3 sequence reads: CASSFLAGGGTDTQYF. The CDR3 coding sequence is TGCGCCAGCAGCTTTCTAGCGGGAGGTGGCACAGATACGCAGTATTTT. The whole variable domain, remainder taken from reference TRBV5-1 and TRBJ2-3, is KAGVTQTPRYLIKTRGQQVTLSCSPISGHRSVSWYQQTPGQGLQFLFEYFSETQRNKGNFPGRFSGRQFSNSRSEMNVSTLELGDSALYLCASSFLAGGGTDTQYFGPGTRLTVL.

The CDR3 DNA reads TGTGCCAGCAGCCAAGAACGCGGGGCCTATGGCTACACCTTC. This encodes CASSQERGAYGYTF. This chain connects TRBV4-2 to TRBJ1-2; D possibly corresponds to TRBD1 (5 bases). CDR3 length: 14 amino acids. With 0 bases removed from V and 4 bases from J, the gap between germline ends came to 9 bases. Looked up from germline, CDR1 is LGHNA and CDR2 is YNFKEQ.

The J gene is TRBJ2-7, the V gene TRBV3-1, with 11 bases fitting TRBD2. The germline V gene encodes CDR1 LGHDT and CDR2 YNNKEL (reference sequence). The CDR3 runs 15 residues. The ends lost 1 base at V and 1 base at J; junction bases unmatched: 0. The CDR3 DNA follows: TGTGCCAGCAGCCAAGGACTAGCGGGATCCTACGAGCAGTACTTC. Amino acid sequence: CASSQGLAGSYEQYF.

The sample holds a few counts of this clonotype. The CDR3 region is CASSLVGGGQETQYF. CDR3 coding DNA: TGTGCCAGCAGCTTGGTCGGGGGCGGGCAAGAGACCCAGTACTTC. The chain recombines TRBV5-6 with TRBJ2-5; possibly TRBD1 or TRBD2 for D (6 bases each). Trimming cost V 0 bases and J 2 bases, with 11 bases left between them. Looked up from germline, CDR1 is SGHDT and CDR2 is YYEEEE. The CDR3 totals 15 residues.

This clonotype has just a few counts. This sequence joins TRBV29-1 and TRBJ2-5, with D unclear. The germline V gene has CDR1 SQVTM and CDR2 ANQGSEA. V was pared by 4 bases and J by 2 bases, with 8 bases between. CDR3 size: 12 residues. In DNA form, the CDR3 reads TGCAGCGTTGGGGAACCTCAAGAGACCCAGTACTTC. Its translation is CSVGEPQETQYF.

The chain couples TRBV11-3 to TRBJ1-5; unclear D gene. V shed 3 bases and J shed 9 bases, with 6 bases lying between them. The CDR3 spans 11 residues. Germline values: CDR1 SGHNT, CDR2 YENEEA. CDR3 in amino acids: CASSLDGPQHF. The CDR3 region has the DNA TGTGCCAGCAGCTTGGATGGGCCCCAGCATTTT. Full variable domain (rest looked up from reference TRBV11-3 and TRBJ1-5): EAGVVQSPRYKIIEKKQPVAFWCNPISGHNTLYWYLQNLGQGPELLIRYENEEAVDDSQLPKDRFSAERLKGVDSTLKIQPAELGDSAVYLCASSLDGPQHFGDGTRLSIL.